Given below is one T cell receptor (beta chain) in context. What it binds is unknown. Using RNA transcripts, the TCR beta CDR3 regions were amplified. Following a first-round RT-PCR that used HTBI primers, a second-round multiplex PCR was carried out. TCRdb re-derived calls from the multiplex PCR reads in MiXCR, one entry per CDR3 protein. The sample includes over 650,000 distinct CDR3 sequences, 35% to 50% seen only once; the top ten take more than 2.5%. CDR3 length: 17 residues. Germline values: CDR1 SGDLS, CDR2 YYNGEE. Trimming took 0 bases from V and 2 from J, leaving 15 bases between them. This record belongs to a study of Graves' ophthalmopathy and Graves' hyperthyroidism. Ophthalmopathy cases showed moderate-to-severe activity, scoring CAS ≥3 and NOSPECS ≥4, with duration under 3 months. Study findings and constraints: Most thyroid clonotypes with frequency above 0.001 were detected in blood too.

This TCR came from an adult man with Graves' ophthalmopathy. Sequenced sample: peripheral blood. The chain is built from TRBV9 and TRBJ1-3; a weak D match, TRBD1 (6 bases). The CDR3 sequence: CASSVDPQGRPGNTIYF. The CDR3 nucleotides read TGTGCCAGCAGCGTAGACCCTCAGGGGAGACCTGGAAACACCATATATTTT.